What follows are 15 T cell receptor beta chains derived from one specimen sequenced in a study of blood T cell repertoires in COVID-19. Some clones are missing from TCRdb's copy, which holds only in-frame ones; the method was immunoSEQ multiplex PCR. This table holds 150,000 to 200,000 clones, over 75% found once. Sequenced sample: peripheral blood. The source is a woman aged 80 or older with acute or convalescent COVID-19.

The J gene is TRBJ1-3, the V gene TRBV18; D is ambiguous. CDR3 length: 17 amino acids. With 3 bases removed from V and 0 bases from J, the gap between germline ends came to 15 bases. The germline CDR1 and CDR2 sequences are KGHSH and LQKENI. The CDR3 sequence: CASSPEVAGLSGNTIYF. The CDR3 DNA reads as TGTGCCAGCTCACCCGAGGTAGCGGGTCTCTCTGGAAACACCATATATTTT.

CDR3: CASEASTDTQYF. The CDR3 nucleotides are TGTGCCAGCGAAGCCAGCACAGATACGCAGTATTTT. This chain uses TRBV2 with TRBJ2-3, with D unresolved. The V end was cut by 8 bases, the J end by 0 bases, with 6 bases between. The CDR3 extends over 12 amino acids. Germline CDR1 SNHLY, CDR2 FYNNEI.

The gene calls are TRBV7-2 and TRBJ2-5; 8 nucleotides match TRBD2. V gave up 1 base and J gave up 5 bases; unmatched junction bases: 6. CDR1 is SGHTA and CDR2 is FQGNSA in the germline V gene. CDR3 length: 15 amino acids. DNA of the CDR3: TGTGCCAGCAGCTTAGTCGGGGGGGCTGTGGAGACCCAGTACTTC. This encodes CASSLVGGAVETQYF.

The chain links TRBV15 to TRBJ2-7; 8 bases line up with TRBD1. There are 17 residues in the CDR3. Germline V gene data show CDR1 as LNHNV and CDR2 as YYDKDF (reference sequence). J gave up 2 bases and V 0 bases, and 9 bases lay outside the gene matches. CDR3 amino acids: CATSRDRSGGIPYEQYF. In DNA form, the CDR3 reads TGTGCCACCAGCAGAGATCGGTCAGGGGGCATCCCCTACGAGCAGTACTTC.

The genes are TRBV5-4 and TRBJ2-3; 8 bases line up with TRBD2. V dropped 1 base and J dropped 1; count of bases not matched to a gene: 8. This CDR3 is built from 17 residues. The germline gives CDR1 SGHNT, CDR2 YYREEE (reference sequence). The CDR3 is CASSLSGSRGGTDTQYF. Here the CDR3 DNA reads TGTGCCAGCAGCTTGAGCGGGAGTCGTGGAGGCACAGATACGCAGTATTTT. Together with reference TRBV5-4 and TRBJ2-3, the CDR3 gives the full variable domain: ETGVTQSPTHLIKTRGQQVTLRCSSQSGHNTVSWYQQALGQGPQFIFQYYREEENGRGNFPPRFSGLQFPNYSSELNVNALELDDSALYLCASSLSGSRGGTDTQYFGPGTRLTVL.

J is TRBJ2-7 and V is TRBV27; 7 nucleotides line up with TRBD2. Trimming removed 3 bases from V and 3 bases from J; junction bases left unmatched: 8. The CDR3 extends over 15 amino acids. The germline gives CDR1 MNHEY, CDR2 SMNVEV (reference sequence). Here the CDR3 DNA reads TGTGCCAGCAGTTTCGGAGGCGGGAGCCTCTACGAGCAGTACTTC. It specifies CASSFGGGSLYEQYF.

CDR3 loop: CASSLEAGFSYNEQFF. CDR3 nucleotides: TGTGCCAGCAGTTTAGAAGCAGGATTTTCCTACAATGAGCAGTTCTTC. The chain uses TRBV27 and TRBJ2-1; no reliable D call. This CDR3 region has 16 residues. Germline CDR1 reads MNHEY; CDR2 reads SMNVEV (reference sequence). The ends were cut back, 2 bases at V and 1 base at J, with 12 bases in the middle.

This chain uses TRBV19 with TRBJ1-1; the D gene is possibly TRBD1 (6 bases). Per the germline V gene, CDR1 is LNHDA and CDR2 is SQIVND (reference sequence). This CDR3 has 16 amino acids. Trimming pared 5 bases from V and 4 bases from J, leaving 20 bases between. The CDR3 DNA sequence: TGTGCCAGTAGTTCCCTGGCTCCAGGGGCGGGCACTGAAGCTTTCTTT. This sequence encodes CASSSLAPGAGTEAFF. The full variable domain, in which reference TRBV19 and TRBJ1-1 provide the parts outside the CDR3, is DGGITQSPKYLFRKEGQNVTLSCEQNLNHDAMYWYRQDPGQGLRLIYYSQIVNDFQKGDIAEGYSVSREKKESFPLTVTSAQKNPTAFYLCASSSLAPGAGTEAFFGQGTRLTVV.

The chain links TRBV12-3 or TRBV12-4 to TRBJ2-2; D not certain. V lost 1 base and J 6 bases, leaving 6 bases between the germline ends. The CDR3 loop spans 13 amino acids. CDR3 in amino acids: CASSLVPAGELFF. The CDR3 coding sequence is TGTGCCAGCAGTTTAGTTCCCGCCGGGGAGCTGTTTTTT.

The V and J genes are TRBV4-1 and TRBJ2-6; D is perhaps TRBD1 (5 bases). Germline V gives CDR1 MGHRA, CDR2 YSYEKL. Trimming left V 0 bases short and J 0 bases short, with 15 bases between. The CDR3 spans 19 residues. Written as DNA, the CDR3 is TGCGCCAGCAGCCAAGATCGCCAGGGCCCCCCCTCTGGGGCCAACGTCCTGACTTTC. Amino acids: CASSQDRQGPPSGANVLTF.

This clone has just one count. The chain recombines TRBV6-5 with TRBJ2-3; D not certain. CDR1 is MNHEY, CDR2 SVGAGI, per germline. The CDR3 extends over 13 amino acids. V was cut by 1 base and J by 2 bases, with 4 bases left in between. The DNA for the CDR3 is TGTGCCAGCAGTTACTGGCCCACAGATACGCAGTATTTT. This translates into CASSYWPTDTQYF.

The V and J genes are TRBV27 and TRBJ1-5; possibly TRBD1 for D (6 bases). V was trimmed by 6 bases and J by 7 bases, leaving 13 bases between them. Germline CDR1 reads MNHEY; CDR2 reads SMNVEV (reference sequence). The CDR3 is made up of 13 amino acids. The CDR3 region has the DNA TGTGCCAGCAGCGGGGGGCCAGGGCAGCCCCAGCATTTT. Protein: CASSGGPGQPQHF.

This clone was observed many times. This chain connects TRBV29-1 to TRBJ2-7, with a tentative D call TRBD1 (6 bases). The CDR3 consists of 13 residues. Germline CDR1 and CDR2: SQVTM and ANQGSEA. V lost 4 bases and J 3 bases, leaving 13 bases between the germline ends. The CDR3 reads CSVGDRTVYEQYF. CDR3 bases: TGCAGCGTTGGAGATCGGACAGTCTACGAGCAGTACTTC.

This clone was detected only a few times. The gene calls are TRBV11-3 and TRBJ2-1; the match to TRBD2 covers 11 bases. After removal of 1 base from V and 1 base from J, the junction contained 0 bases not matched to a gene. Germline loops: CDR1 SGHNT, CDR2 YENEEA. The CDR3 length is 16 residues. The CDR3 sequence: CASSLGTSGSYNEQFF. The CDR3 DNA follows: TGTGCCAGCAGCTTAGGGACTAGCGGGTCCTACAATGAGCAGTTCTTC.

V and J are TRBV5-6 and TRBJ1-4; TRBD1 is a possible D gene (6 bases). CDR1 and CDR2 from the germline V gene are SGHDT and YYEEEE. There are 15 residues in the CDR3. Trimming cost V 4 bases and J 0 bases, with 10 bases left between them. CDR3 sequence: CASSPRQATNEKLFF. CDR3 sequence (DNA): TGTGCCAGCAGCCCCCGACAGGCAACTAATGAAAAACTGTTTTTT.